This is a list of T cell receptor beta chains from one sample in a study of blood T cell repertoires in COVID-19. Here immunoSEQ multiplex PCR was the method, and the copy in TCRdb shows in-frame clones only, minus some. In the table there are around 29,000 clones, approximately 85% of which are singletons. Specimen: peripheral blood. The receptors come from a woman of 80 years or more with COVID-19, enrolled during active disease. Both conserved end residues are part of each CDR3. The order of the fields is V gene, J gene, D gene, clone size, CDR3 protein, CDR3 DNA. The D gene is left open where the match is weak. The listing skips clone size in some rows; elsewhere it reads once, few, many or a size class.

TRBV4-1	TRBJ1-2	NA	few	CASRRTANYGYTF	TGCGCCAGCAGAAGGACAGCTAACTATGGCTACACCTTC
TRBV11-2	TRBJ1-2	TRBD1	few	CASSFQDRGGYTF	TGTGCCAGCAGCTTTCAGGACAGGGGTGGCTACACCTTC
TRBV10-3	TRBJ2-7	TRBD1	once	CAISVDRLEQYF	TGTGCCATCAGTGTGGACAGGTTGGAGCAGTACTTC
TRBV5-4	TRBJ1-2	NA	few	CASRGSDSRGYTF	TGTGCCAGCAGAGGGTCGGACAGCAGAGGCTACACCTTC
TRBV27	TRBJ1-1	NA	NA	CASSEGQTNTEAFF	TGTGCCAGCAGTGAAGGACAGACAAACACTGAAGCTTTCTTT
TRBV6-6	TRBJ2-2	NA	NA	CASGLPTGRGTGELFF	TGTGCCAGCGGACTTCCAACAGGGAGGGGCACCGGGGAGCTGTTTTTT
TRBV7-7	TRBJ2-3	NA	NA	CASSLGSQGTQYF	TGTGCCAGCAGCTTGGGATCGCAGGGGACGCAGTATTTT
TRBV4-2	TRBJ2-7	NA	NA	CASSREWQGSYEQYF	TGTGCCAGCAGCCGGGAGTGGCAGGGGTCCTACGAGCAGTACTTC
TRBV5-4	TRBJ1-1	NA	NA	CASRINPGTEAFF	TGTGCCAGCAGGATTAACCCAGGCACTGAAGCTTTCTTT
TRBV25-1	TRBJ1-2	TRBD1	NA	CASRQTGGSLYGYTF	TGTGCCAGCAGGCAAACAGGGGGTTCTCTCTATGGCTACACCTTC
TRBV18	TRBJ2-1	NA	NA	CASSATERSEQFF	TGTGCCAGCTCAGCGACAGAAAGAAGTGAGCAGTTCTTC
TRBV19	TRBJ2-5	TRBD2	NA	CASSPGTTQETQYF	TGTGCCAGTAGTCCCGGGACTACCCAAGAGACCCAGTACTTC
TRBV9	TRBJ1-6	NA	NA	CASSFAGTQNSPLHF	TGTGCCAGCAGCTTTGCCGGGACACAGAATTCACCCCTCCACTTT
TRBV10-3	TRBJ2-1	TRBD2	few	CAISESTSGGGSNEQFF	TGTGCCATCAGTGAGTCGACTAGCGGGGGGGGCTCCAATGAGCAGTTCTTC
TRBV5-4	TRBJ2-7	NA	NA	CASSLTSSHEQYF	TGTGCCAGCAGCTTGACTAGCTCTCACGAGCAGTACTTC
TRBV12-3/TRBV12-4	TRBJ2-1	NA	once	CASSLRGEQFF	TGTGCCAGCAGTTTAAGGGGTGAGCAGTTCTTC
TRBV7-9	TRBJ2-1	TRBD2	medium-sized	CASSLSTSGYNEQFF	TGTGCCAGCAGCTTGTCCACTAGCGGTTACAATGAGCAGTTCTTC
TRBV4-2	TRBJ1-2	NA	NA	CASSQDIGGLYGYTF	TGTGCCAGCAGCCAGGACATCGGAGGGCTCTATGGCTACACCTTC
TRBV5-1	TRBJ2-1	TRBD1	NA	CASSLGQGGYNEQFF	TGCGCCAGCAGCTTGGGACAGGGGGGATACAATGAGCAGTTCTTC
TRBV3-1/TRBV3-2	TRBJ2-2	TRBD2	once	CASSQKGRVGELFF	TGTGCCAGCAGCCAAAAAGGGAGGGTCGGGGAGCTGTTTTTT
TRBV11-2	TRBJ1-2	TRBD1	once	CASSPRTGSNYGYTF	TGTGCCAGCAGCCCTAGGACAGGGTCGAACTATGGCTACACCTTC
TRBV7-8	TRBJ1-6	NA	NA	CASSTEAGNSPLHF	TGTGCCAGCTCGACAGAAGCGGGGAATTCACCCCTCCACTTT
TRBV2	TRBJ2-3	TRBD2	once	CASSASGPHNTQYF	TGTGCCAGCAGTGCTAGCGGCCCGCACAATACGCAGTATTTT
TRBV3-1/TRBV3-2	TRBJ2-5	NA	NA	CASSQDPETQYF	TGTGCCAGCAGCCAAGACCCGGAGACCCAGTACTTC
TRBV18	TRBJ1-2	NA	NA	CASSPPREAYGYTF	TGTGCCAGCTCACCACCGAGGGAGGCCTATGGCTACACCTTC
TRBV5-4	TRBJ1-2	TRBD1	once	CASSLTGGGGYTF	TGTGCCAGCAGCCTGACAGGGGGAGGCGGCTACACCTTC
TRBV6-5	TRBJ2-7	TRBD1	NA	CASSYSGQGVTEQYF	TGTGCCAGCAGTTACTCGGGACAGGGAGTGACCGAGCAGTACTTC
TRBV2	TRBJ1-1	TRBD1	NA	CASRTGGLGVTEAFF	TGTGCCAGCAGGACAGGGGGCCTAGGGGTCACTGAAGCTTTCTTT
TRBV3-1/TRBV3-2	TRBJ1-5	NA	NA	CASSPGGGTHNQPQHF	TGTGCCAGCAGCCCCGGGGGGGGGACCCACAATCAGCCCCAGCATTTT
TRBV5-1	TRBJ1-1	NA	NA	CASSALGDTEAFF	TGCGCCAGCAGCGCCCTAGGGGACACTGAAGCTTTCTTT
TRBV19	TRBJ1-6	NA	NA	CASSITPGLGSPLHF	TGTGCCAGTAGTATAACCCCGGGTTTGGGTTCACCCCTCCACTTT
TRBV15	TRBJ1-2	NA	NA	CATSRGGSPYGYTF	TGTGCCACCAGCAGAGGGGGCAGTCCCTATGGCTACACCTTC
TRBV29-1	TRBJ1-2	TRBD1	NA	CSASGGQTGGFGGYTF	TGCAGCGCCTCAGGGGGCCAGACAGGGGGCTTTGGAGGCTACACCTTC
TRBV29-1	TRBJ1-2	NA	NA	CSVDVGAGGYTF	TGCAGCGTTGATGTGGGCGCGGGTGGCTACACCTTC
TRBV30	TRBJ2-4	NA	NA	CAWSVPAGSKNIQYF	TGTGCCTGGAGTGTCCCGGCCGGGTCCAAAAACATTCAGTACTTC
TRBV30	TRBJ1-3	TRBD1	NA	CAWSLRPRGASGNTIYF	TGTGCCTGGAGTCTTCGACCCAGGGGGGCATCGGGAAACACCATATATTTT
TRBV11-2	TRBJ2-5	NA	NA	CASSLSPGSAETQYF	TGTGCCAGCAGCTTGTCGCCAGGGTCCGCGGAGACCCAGTACTTC
TRBV30	TRBJ2-7	NA	few	CAWRDPRDTESEQYF	TGTGCCTGGAGGGACCCTCGGGACACGGAGTCAGAGCAGTACTTC
TRBV10-3	TRBJ2-5	NA	NA	CAISESDRQETQYF	TGTGCCATCAGTGAGTCCGACAGACAAGAGACCCAGTACTTC
TRBV30	TRBJ1-6	NA	NA	CAWSRKGDNSPLHF	TGTGCCTGGAGTCGAAAAGGGGATAATTCACCCCTCCACTTT
TRBV6-5	TRBJ1-2	NA	NA	CASRIAGGAYYGYTF	TGTGCCAGCAGGATCGCCGGGGGGGCATATTATGGCTACACCTTC
TRBV4-2	TRBJ2-5	NA	NA	CASSGGAIGETQYF	TGTGCCAGCAGTGGTGGGGCGATCGGGGAGACCCAGTACTTC
TRBV20-1	TRBJ2-1	TRBD2	once	CSASRLAGGEQFF	TGCAGTGCTAGTCGCCTAGCGGGTGGTGAGCAGTTCTTC
TRBV6-5	TRBJ1-2	TRBD1	NA	CASSYRDRGYGYTF	TGTGCCAGCAGTTACAGGGACAGGGGGTATGGCTACACCTTC
TRBV6-1	TRBJ2-7	TRBD1	NA	CASSDSSRGYEQYF	TGTGCCAGCAGTGATTCAAGCAGGGGGTACGAGCAGTACTTC
TRBV5-6	TRBJ1-5	TRBD1	NA	CASSSRSTGDSNQPQHF	TGTGCCAGCAGCTCCCGGTCCACAGGGGATAGCAATCAGCCCCAGCATTTT
TRBV5-1	TRBJ1-1	NA	NA	CASSPDGGGTEAFF	TGCGCCAGCAGCCCGGACGGGGGTGGCACTGAAGCTTTCTTT
TRBV4-2	TRBJ1-4	NA	NA	CASSQEIRPGATNEKLFF	TGTGCCAGCAGCCAAGAGATTAGGCCGGGAGCAACTAATGAAAAACTGTTTTTT
TRBV5-1	TRBJ2-3	TRBD2	NA	CASSFAGGSTDTQYF	TGCGCCAGCAGCTTTGCGGGGGGGAGCACAGATACGCAGTATTTT